This is a list of T cell receptor beta chains from one sample in a study of blood T cells in healthy people across ages. TCRdb redid the calling of the 5' RACE reads with MiXCR, one entry per CDR3 protein. The sample yields 650,000 or so distinct CDR3 sequences, around 50% seen once. Sequencing used blood. Receptors were obtained from a woman aged 80 or over in good health. CDR3s include the opening cysteine and the closing phenylalanine or tryptophan. The order of the fields is D gene, clone size, V gene, J gene, CDR3 DNA, CDR3 protein. A D gene is named only where the DNA matches it firmly. Clone size is shown for a subset of rows, as once, few, many or a class of expanded clone.

TRBD1	few	TRBV28	TRBJ1-5	TGTGCCAGCAGTCAACGACAGGGTTGGAGCAATCAGCCCCAGCATTTT	CASSQRQGWSNQPQHF
-	-	TRBV3-1	TRBJ2-4	-	CASSSSAGDLGQQYF
TRBD2	-	TRBV3-1	TRBJ2-7	TGTGCCAGCAGCCAAGATAGAGCGGGAGGGCCCGAGCAGTACTTC	CASSQDRAGGPEQYF
-	-	TRBV11-1	TRBJ2-7	TGTGCCAGCAGCAGAGCCCGGTTCTACGAGCAGTACTTC	CASSRARFYEQYF
-	-	TRBV29-1	TRBJ2-2	TGCAGCGTCGAAGCCCAGGGAACCGGGGAGCTGTTTTTT	CSVEAQGTGELFF
TRBD1	-	TRBV5-1	TRBJ2-7	TGCGCCAGCAGCTGCCGACAGGGGAACGGCGAGCAGTACTTC	CASSCRQGNGEQYF
-	many	TRBV5-1	TRBJ2-3	TGCGCCAGCAGCTTGAGGAGGGCAAGTGCAGATACGCAGTATTTT	CASSLRRASADTQYF
-	-	TRBV20-1	TRBJ2-5	TGCAGTGCTACGGGACAATTCCAAGAGACCCAGTACTTC	CSATGQFQETQYF
TRBD1	-	TRBV7-8	TRBJ2-7	TGTGCCAGCAGCTTACAGGGGACAGGGTCTCACGAGCAGTACTTC	CASSLQGTGSHEQYF
-	-	TRBV4-3	TRBJ2-4	TGCGCCAGCAGCCAAGATGTCGGAACAACCAAAAACATTCAGTACTTC	CASSQDVGTTKNIQYF
TRBD1	-	TRBV20-1	TRBJ1-4	TGCAGTGCTGGGACAGCCGTCGAATCGGCTAATGAAAAACTGTTTTTT	CSAGTAVESANEKLFF
-	few	TRBV28	TRBJ1-5	TGTGCCAGCAGTTTGAGAGATAATCAGCCCCAGCATTTT	CASSLRDNQPQHF
-	many	TRBV2	TRBJ2-4	TGTGCCAGCAGTACACCCGAACACCGGCCTAACGGCATTCAGTACTTC	CASSTPEHRPNGIQYF
-	-	TRBV12-3/TRBV12-4	TRBJ1-3	TGTGCCAGCAGTTTTAGGGTCAACTCTGGAAACACCATATATTTT	CASSFRVNSGNTIYF
TRBD1	few	TRBV15	TRBJ1-2	TGTGCCACCAGCAGAGAGACAGGGCCCGCTTATGGCTACACCTTC	CATSRETGPAYGYTF
-	-	TRBV7-9	TRBJ1-6	TGTGCCAGCAGCATCGCACAGGGTGGGGTTTCACCCCTCCACTTT	CASSIAQGGVSPLHF
-	many	TRBV3-1	TRBJ2-4	TGTGCCAGCAGCCCCCAATGGAGTTCAGCCAAAAACATTCAGTACTTC	CASSPQWSSAKNIQYF
-	-	TRBV7-2	TRBJ2-1	TGTGCCAGCAGCCTCACCCAGGGAGATGAGCAGTTCTTC	CASSLTQGDEQFF
TRBD2	few	TRBV19	TRBJ2-1	TGTGCCAGTAACCGAGCGGGGAGCTCCTACAATGAGCAGTTCTTC	CASNRAGSSYNEQFF
TRBD2	few	TRBV18	TRBJ2-1	TGTGCCAGCTCACCAACTAGCGGGAGTGTGTACAATGAGCAGTTCTTC	CASSPTSGSVYNEQFF
-	-	TRBV4-2	TRBJ2-3	TGTGCCAGCTGCCAGGCCCGATGGGGACGGGAGACAGATACGCAGTATTTT	CASCQARWGRETDTQYF
TRBD1	few	TRBV20-1	TRBJ1-6	TGCAGTGCTTCGACAGGGCCCTATAATTCACCCCTCCACTTT	CSASTGPYNSPLHF
-	many	TRBV9	TRBJ2-1	TGTGCCAGCAGCGTAGCTAGCCAGGGGTCCCACAATGAGCAGTTCTTC	CASSVASQGSHNEQFF
-	-	TRBV29-1	TRBJ1-1	TGCAGCGTGAAGTCAGTTGCGGGGGCGGACACTGAAGCTTTCTTT	CSVKSVAGADTEAFF
-	-	TRBV10-3	TRBJ1-4	TGTGCCACCCGCGGCGGAAATGAAAAACTGTTTTTT	CATRGGNEKLFF
-	-	TRBV12-3/TRBV12-4	TRBJ2-1	TGTGCCAGCAGAGACTATAGGAGCTCCTACAATGAGCAGTTCTTC	CASRDYRSSYNEQFF
-	-	TRBV28	TRBJ2-7	TGTGCCAGCACCTCCCTTGATAGACGGCTAGTTTACGAGCAGTACTTC	CASTSLDRRLVYEQYF
-	-	TRBV3-1	TRBJ1-2	TGTGCCAGCAGCCAAGCGGTCAGGCCACCTGACGGCTACACCTTC	CASSQAVRPPDGYTF
-	few	TRBV25-1	TRBJ1-1	TGTGCCAGCAGTGAATATAGGGGACAAGCTTTCTTT	CASSEYRGQAFF
-	-	TRBV12-3/TRBV12-4	TRBJ1-5	TGTGCCAGCAGTTTATACAATCAGCCCCAGCATTTT	CASSLYNQPQHF
-	-	TRBV12-3/TRBV12-4	TRBJ1-6	TGTGCCAGCACCATCCCGGCCGGGGGTAATTCACCCCTCCACTTT	CASTIPAGGNSPLHF
TRBD2	-	TRBV20-1	TRBJ2-3	TGCAATGCAAACAAGCGGGGGGGAGCAGATACGCAGTATTTT	CNANKRGGADTQYF
-	-	TRBV20-1	TRBJ2-1	TGCAGTGCTAGAATGGGCAAGAATGAGCAGTTCTTC	CSARMGKNEQFF
-	many	TRBV20-1	TRBJ2-1	TGCAGTGCTAGGGCCCCCAGGGACCAAATCAATGAGCAGTTCTTC	CSARAPRDQINEQFF
-	-	TRBV29-1	TRBJ2-4	TGCAGCACCAAGACAGAGACCAACAAAAACATTCAGTACTTC	CSTKTETNKNIQYF
TRBD1	many	TRBV20-1	TRBJ2-5	TGCAGTGTCCGACAGGGGCGGGAGACCCAGTACTTC	CSVRQGRETQYF
-	-	TRBV7-2	TRBJ2-1	TGTGCCAGCAGCCCCAGGGCGGCTCCTGAGAATGAGCAGTTCTTC	CASSPRAAPENEQFF
TRBD1	-	TRBV20-1	TRBJ1-2	TGCAGTGCTAGGGAGGACAGGGGCGCCTATGGCTGCACCTTC	CSAREDRGAYGCTF
-	-	TRBV7-2	TRBJ2-3	TGTGCCAGCAAGGCCTTACGGGCAGATACGCAGTATTTT	CASKALRADTQYF
-	-	TRBV10-3	TRBJ1-2	TGTGCCATCAGCCCCGGGACATACTATGGCTACACCTTC	CAISPGTYYGYTF
-	-	TRBV20-1	TRBJ2-5	TGCAGTGCTAGACTCCGGGGGCAGGCGGCCCAAGAGACCCAGTACTTC	CSARLRGQAAQETQYF
TRBD2	-	TRBV5-1	TRBJ2-5	TGCGCCAGCAGCTTGAATCCCGGGGGGGACCAAGAGACCCAGTACTTC	CASSLNPGGDQETQYF
-	-	TRBV27	TRBJ2-5	TGTGCCAGCACTAGTCCTTCGACCCAGTACTTC	CASTSPSTQYF
TRBD1	-	TRBV6-1	TRBJ1-6	TGTGCCAGCAGTGAAGTGCCAGGGGGGCGTAGCTCCTATAATTCACCCCTCCACTTT	CASSEVPGGRSSYNSPLHF
TRBD2	-	TRBV3-1	TRBJ2-3	TGTGCCAGCAGCCACCCTGGGACTAGCTATTCGGATACGCAGTATTTT	CASSHPGTSYSDTQYF
TRBD1	many	TRBV12-3/TRBV12-4	TRBJ1-2	TGTGCCAGCAGTCGCGGGACAGCCTCTTATGGCTACACCTTC	CASSRGTASYGYTF
-	few	TRBV12-3/TRBV12-4	TRBJ2-3	TGTGCCAGCAGTTTAGAGGGTCATACGCAGTATTTT	CASSLEGHTQYF
TRBD1	-	TRBV25-1	TRBJ2-1	TGTGCCAGCAGCATGGGGACAGGCAATGAGCAGTTCTTC	CASSMGTGNEQFF
-	many	TRBV11-3	TRBJ2-1	TGTGCCAGCAGCTTAGGCAGGGGAGCCTACAATGAGCAGTTCTTC	CASSLGRGAYNEQFF
TRBD2	-	TRBV12-3/TRBV12-4	TRBJ2-5	TGTGCCAGCAGCTCAACGACTCGGGAGGGGGGGGAGACCCAGTACTTC	CASSSTTREGGETQYF
-	-	TRBV4-1	TRBJ1-1	TGCGCCAGCAGCCAAGTCCCGGGACAAAGAACTGAAGCTTTCTTT	CASSQVPGQRTEAFF
TRBD2	few	TRBV7-9	TRBJ2-1	TGTGCCAGCAGCCCTACTGGGGCTAGCGGGAGTTTGAATGAGCAGTTCTTC	CASSPTGASGSLNEQFF
TRBD1	many	TRBV12-3/TRBV12-4	TRBJ2-3	TGTGCCAGCAGTCCCGGGACAGGACAGTTCGTTCTGAGCACAGATACGCAGTATTTT	CASSPGTGQFVLSTDTQYF
-	-	TRBV7-2	TRBJ2-7	TGTGCCAGCAGCTTAGTAGGGGGGGATACTTACGAGCAGTACTTC	CASSLVGGDTYEQYF
-	many	TRBV12-3/TRBV12-4	TRBJ1-5	TGTGCCAGCAGTTTTGGGGCAGGGAGCAATCAGCCCCAGCATTTT	CASSFGAGSNQPQHF
-	-	TRBV7-6	TRBJ2-7	TGTGCCAGCAGCTCGTTGCCCGTTAGCTCCTACAATGAGCAGTACTTC	CASSSLPVSSYNEQYF
TRBD1	few	TRBV5-1	TRBJ1-1	TGCGCCAGCAGCCCGGGGGACAGGAACACTGAAGCTTTCTTT	CASSPGDRNTEAFF
-	-	TRBV6-5	TRBJ1-5	TGTGCCAGCAGTTCGGGGGCTCATCAGCCCCAGCATTTT	CASSSGAHQPQHF
-	-	TRBV20-1	TRBJ1-1	TGCAGTGCTAGTGCGCCACAGATGAACACTGAAGCTTTCTTT	CSASAPQMNTEAFF
TRBD2	-	TRBV20-1	TRBJ2-7	TGCAGTGCTAGAGATCAAAGGACTAGCGGGAGCTATGAGCAGTACTTC	CSARDQRTSGSYEQYF